This T cell receptor beta chain was recorded in a study of cytomegalovirus exposure and HLA in healthy donors. Overall study findings and caveats: The study put about 180 TCR beta chains on its list as cytomegalovirus-associated. Another analysis was done later, and it associated roughly 15,000 TCR beta sequences with HLA alleles at 0.05 false discovery rate.

The PCR used 60 Vbeta and 13 Jbeta primers. The data were produced by immunoSEQ multiplex PCR, yet TCRdb's version contains in-frame clones alone and is incomplete. The listing contains 60,000 or so clones. In regard to this clone: The antigen remains undetermined.

The CDR3 sequence is 16 residues long. The V gene end was trimmed by 0 bases and the J gene end by 3 bases; junction bases not matched to a gene: 6. Per the germline V gene, CDR1 is KGHSH and CDR2 is LQKENI. Sequencing was carried out using PBMCs. This TCR was recovered from a man aged 45 to 65 in good health and CMV-seropositive. This chain joins TRBV18 and TRBJ2-3; TRBD1 matches 7 bases. The CDR3 region is CASSPPMGQKTDTQYF. CDR3 coding DNA: TGTGCCAGCTCACCACCGATGGGACAGAAAACAGATACGCAGTATTTT.